This entry describes one T cell receptor beta chain. The CDR3 contains 16 residues. CDR1 is SGHRS, CDR2 YFSETQ, per germline. Trimming cost V 0 bases and J 2 bases, with 12 bases left between them. Using immunoSEQ multiplex PCR, the repertoire was profiled, and TCRdb retains in-frame clones only, with some absent. The sample consists of under 20,000 clones, roughly 84% of them appearing once. The source of the sample is a study of technical replicates of blood from four donors. The source is a human donor in good health. The chain recombines TRBV5-1 with TRBJ2-1; D remains ambiguous. Sequenced: PBMCs. CDR3 sequence reads: CASSLGHTPPYNEQFF. CDR3 sequence (DNA): TGCGCCAGCAGCTTGGGACATACCCCTCCCTACAATGAGCAGTTCTTC.